This T cell receptor beta chain was recovered during a study of long-term antiretroviral therapy in people with HIV. General study results and limits: HIV repertoires had narrower CDR3 length ranges than controls. From about 2003 to 2018, blood was obtained, possibly while participants received older ART regimens.

Of note for this clone: The antigen is undetermined.

Investigators performed immunoSEQ version v3.0 at survey level. The repertoire was sequenced with immunoSEQ multiplex PCR; TCRdb's copy has only in-frame clones and lacks some. The sample has around 27,000 clones, about 85% seen once. V was pared by 5 bases and J by 6 bases, with 12 bases between. This CDR3 region has 13 residues. Germline values: CDR1 SGHVS, CDR2 FQNEAQ. V usage is TRBV7-8 and J usage is TRBJ2-3; D is ambiguous. This sample comprised unsorted PBMCs, obtained 3 years after starting antiretroviral therapy. This TCR derives from a man between 40 and 49 years old with HIV. The CDR3 is CASSGLRSDTQYF. The CDR3 nucleotides read TGTGCCAGCAGCGGTTTAAGGTCGGATACGCAGTATTTT.